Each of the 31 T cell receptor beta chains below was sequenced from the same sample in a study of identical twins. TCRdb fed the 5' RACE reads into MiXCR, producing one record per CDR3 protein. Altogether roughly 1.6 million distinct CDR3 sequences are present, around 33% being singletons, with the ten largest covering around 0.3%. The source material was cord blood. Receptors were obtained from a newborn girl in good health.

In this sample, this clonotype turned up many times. The CDR3 here is CSVRDRIYEQYF. The CDR3 bases are TGCAGCGTCCGGGACAGGATTTACGAGCAGTACTTC. The chain joins TRBV29-1 to TRBJ2-7; TRBD1 matches at 8 bases. With V trimmed by 6 bases and J by 4 bases, 5 bases remained unmatched. CDR1 is SQVTM, CDR2 ANQGSEA, per germline. This CDR3 region has 12 residues.

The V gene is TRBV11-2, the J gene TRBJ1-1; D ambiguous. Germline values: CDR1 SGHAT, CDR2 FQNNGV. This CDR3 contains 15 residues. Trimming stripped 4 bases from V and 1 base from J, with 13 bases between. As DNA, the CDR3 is TGTGCCAGCAGCTCCAGGAGAACCGGGAACACTGAAGCTTTCTTT. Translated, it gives CASSSRRTGNTEAFF.

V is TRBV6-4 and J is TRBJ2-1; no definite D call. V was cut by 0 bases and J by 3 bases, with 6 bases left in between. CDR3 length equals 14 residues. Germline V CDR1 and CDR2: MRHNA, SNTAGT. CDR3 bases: TGTGCCAGCAGTGACTCGGCAGGCTACAATGAGCAGTTCTTC. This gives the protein CASSDSAGYNEQFF.

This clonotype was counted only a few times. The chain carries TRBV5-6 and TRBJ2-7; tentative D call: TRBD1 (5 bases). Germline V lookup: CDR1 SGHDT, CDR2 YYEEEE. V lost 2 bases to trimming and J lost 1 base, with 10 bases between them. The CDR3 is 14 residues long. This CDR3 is CASSFRARSYEQYF. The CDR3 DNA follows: TGTGCCAGCAGCTTCAGGGCCAGATCCTACGAGCAGTACTTC. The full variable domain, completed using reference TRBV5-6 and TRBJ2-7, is DAGVTQSPTHLIKTRGQQVTLRCSPKSGHDTVSWYQQALGQGPQFIFQYYEEEERQRGNFPDRFSGHQFPNYSSELNVNALLLGDSALYLCASSFRARSYEQYFGPGTRLTVT.

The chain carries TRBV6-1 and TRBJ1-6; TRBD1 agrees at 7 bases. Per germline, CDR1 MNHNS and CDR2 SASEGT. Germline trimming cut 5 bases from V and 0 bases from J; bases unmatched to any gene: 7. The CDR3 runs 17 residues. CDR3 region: CASSLLQGSSYNSPLHF. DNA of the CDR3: TGTGCCAGCAGTCTCTTACAGGGGAGCTCCTATAATTCACCCCTCCACTTT.

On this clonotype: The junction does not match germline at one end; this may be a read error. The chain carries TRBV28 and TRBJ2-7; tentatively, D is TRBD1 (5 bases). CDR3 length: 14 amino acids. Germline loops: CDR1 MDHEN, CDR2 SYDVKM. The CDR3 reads CASSLSGRGYERYF. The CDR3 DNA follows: TGTGCCAGCAGTTTATCGGGTAGGGGCTACGAGCGGTACTTC.

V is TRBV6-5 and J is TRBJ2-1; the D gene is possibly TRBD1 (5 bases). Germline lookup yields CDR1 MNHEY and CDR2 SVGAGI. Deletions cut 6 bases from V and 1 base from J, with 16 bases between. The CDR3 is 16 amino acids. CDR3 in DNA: TGTGCCAGCAGCCAACTCCAGGGTAGGTCCTACAATGAGCAGTTCTTC. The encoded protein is CASSQLQGRSYNEQFF.

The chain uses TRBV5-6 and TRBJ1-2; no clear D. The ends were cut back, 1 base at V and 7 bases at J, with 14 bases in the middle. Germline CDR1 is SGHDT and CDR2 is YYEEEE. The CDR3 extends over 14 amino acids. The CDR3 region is CASSLPDNLGGYTF. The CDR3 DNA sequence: TGTGCCAGCAGCTTGCCCGATAACCTTGGTGGCTACACCTTC.

The CDR3 here is CASSLSAQGGEKLFF. DNA for the CDR3: TGCGCCAGCAGCCTTTCTGCACAGGGCGGTGAAAAACTGTTTTTT. This chain joins TRBV4-1 and TRBJ1-4; possibly TRBD1 for D (6 bases). V was cut by 4 bases and J by 7 bases, with 16 bases left in between. Germline CDR1 is MGHRA and CDR2 is YSYEKL. The CDR3 length is 15 residues.

CDR3 nucleotides: TGTGCCAGCAGCCCCACGGGGCGGGGGAATCCCTACGAGCAGTACTTC. Its translation: CASSPTGRGNPYEQYF. The V and J genes are TRBV3-1 and TRBJ2-7, with 7 nucleotides matching TRBD2. This CDR3 spans 16 amino acids. Per the germline V gene, CDR1 is LGHDT and CDR2 is YNNKEL (reference sequence). J lost 2 bases, V lost 4 bases, and 11 bases had no gene match.

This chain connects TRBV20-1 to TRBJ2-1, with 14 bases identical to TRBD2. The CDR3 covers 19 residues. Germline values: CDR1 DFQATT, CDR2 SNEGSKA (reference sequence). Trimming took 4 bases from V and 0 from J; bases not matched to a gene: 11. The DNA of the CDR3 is TGCAGTGCTAAGGGACTAGCGGGAGATCGGGGCAGCTCCTACAATGAGCAGTTCTTC. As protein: CSAKGLAGDRGSSYNEQFF.

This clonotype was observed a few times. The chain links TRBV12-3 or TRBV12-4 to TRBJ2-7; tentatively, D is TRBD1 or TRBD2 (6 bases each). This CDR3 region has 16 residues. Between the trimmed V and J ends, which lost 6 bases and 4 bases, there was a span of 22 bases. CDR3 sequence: CASSQSAGHGGYEQYF. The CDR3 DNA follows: TGTGCCAGCAGCCAAAGTGCGGGACATGGGGGGTACGAGCAGTACTTC.

The CDR3 loop reads CSASWGGSDLYGYTF. The CDR3 DNA reads TGCAGTGCTAGTTGGGGGGGAAGCGATTTGTATGGCTACACCTTC. The rearrangement joins TRBV20-1 to TRBJ1-2, with TRBD1 as a possible D gene (5 bases). This CDR3 is built from 15 residues. V dropped 3 bases and J dropped 5 bases, with 19 bases sitting between them. Germline CDR1 DFQATT, CDR2 SNEGSKA (reference sequence).

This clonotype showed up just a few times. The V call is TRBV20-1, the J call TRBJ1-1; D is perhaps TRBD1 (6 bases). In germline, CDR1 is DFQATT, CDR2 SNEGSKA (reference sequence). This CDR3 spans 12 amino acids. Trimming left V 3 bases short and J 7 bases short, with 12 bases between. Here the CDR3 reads CSASSGDVEAFF. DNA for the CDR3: TGCAGTGCTAGTTCAGGGGACGTTGAAGCTTTCTTT.

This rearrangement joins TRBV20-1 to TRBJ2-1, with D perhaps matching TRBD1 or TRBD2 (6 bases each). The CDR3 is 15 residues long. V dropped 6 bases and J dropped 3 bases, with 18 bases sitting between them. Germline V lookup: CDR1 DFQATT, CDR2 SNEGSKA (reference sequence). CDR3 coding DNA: TGCAGTGCCTATCCCTCACAGGGAGGCTACAATGAGCAGTTCTTC. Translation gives CSAYPSQGGYNEQFF.

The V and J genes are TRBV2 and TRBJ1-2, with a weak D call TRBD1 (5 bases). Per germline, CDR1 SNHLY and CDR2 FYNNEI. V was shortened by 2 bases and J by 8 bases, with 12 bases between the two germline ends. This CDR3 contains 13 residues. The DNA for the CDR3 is TGTGCCAGCAGTGAACAGGGCCGACGGGGCTACACCTTC. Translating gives CASSEQGRRGYTF.

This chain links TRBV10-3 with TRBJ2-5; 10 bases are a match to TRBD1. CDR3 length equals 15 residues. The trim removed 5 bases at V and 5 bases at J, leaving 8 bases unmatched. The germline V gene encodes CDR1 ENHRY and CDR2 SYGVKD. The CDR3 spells CAISSRDRGGETQYF. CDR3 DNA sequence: TGTGCCATCAGTTCCCGGGACAGGGGCGGGGAGACCCAGTACTTC.

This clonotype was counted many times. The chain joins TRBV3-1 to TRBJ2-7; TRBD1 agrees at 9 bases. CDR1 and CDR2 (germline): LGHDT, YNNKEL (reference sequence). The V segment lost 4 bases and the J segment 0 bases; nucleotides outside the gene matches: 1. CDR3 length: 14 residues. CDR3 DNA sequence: TGTGCCAGCAGCCGGACAGGGGCCTCCTACGAGCAGTACTTC. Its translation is CASSRTGASYEQYF.

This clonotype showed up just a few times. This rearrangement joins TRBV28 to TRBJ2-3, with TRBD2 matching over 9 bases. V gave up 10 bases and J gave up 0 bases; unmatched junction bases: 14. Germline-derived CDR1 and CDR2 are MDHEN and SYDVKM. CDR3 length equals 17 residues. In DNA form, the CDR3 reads TGTGCCATCGGCCCGGGGGCTAGCGGGATTAGCACAGATACGCAGTATTTT. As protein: CAIGPGASGISTDTQYF.

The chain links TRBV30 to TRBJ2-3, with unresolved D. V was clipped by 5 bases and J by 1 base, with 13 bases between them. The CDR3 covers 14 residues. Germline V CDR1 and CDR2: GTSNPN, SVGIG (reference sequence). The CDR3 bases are TGTGCCTGGCGGCGCCTTTCCGGCACAGATACGCAGTATTTT. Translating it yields CAWRRLSGTDTQYF.

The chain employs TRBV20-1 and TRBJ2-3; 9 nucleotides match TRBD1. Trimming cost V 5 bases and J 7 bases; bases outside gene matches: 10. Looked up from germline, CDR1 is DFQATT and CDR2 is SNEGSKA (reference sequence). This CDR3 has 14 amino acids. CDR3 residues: CSAAYGTGRNTQYF. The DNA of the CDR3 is TGCAGTGCTGCCTACGGGACAGGGAGAAATACGCAGTATTTT.

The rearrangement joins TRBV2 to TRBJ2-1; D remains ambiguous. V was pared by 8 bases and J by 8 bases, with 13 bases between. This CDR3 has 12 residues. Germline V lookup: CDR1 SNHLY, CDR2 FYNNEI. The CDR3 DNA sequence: TGTGCCAGCCCGTACCTTGGGGATGAGCAGTTCTTC. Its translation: CASPYLGDEQFF.

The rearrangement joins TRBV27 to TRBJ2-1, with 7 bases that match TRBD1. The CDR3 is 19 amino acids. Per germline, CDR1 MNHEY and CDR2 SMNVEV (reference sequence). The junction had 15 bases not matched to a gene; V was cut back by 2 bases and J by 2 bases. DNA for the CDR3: TGTGCCAGCAGTTTAATTCCTCGGGTCGACAGGGAACCCTACAATGAGCAGTTCTTC. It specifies CASSLIPRVDREPYNEQFF.

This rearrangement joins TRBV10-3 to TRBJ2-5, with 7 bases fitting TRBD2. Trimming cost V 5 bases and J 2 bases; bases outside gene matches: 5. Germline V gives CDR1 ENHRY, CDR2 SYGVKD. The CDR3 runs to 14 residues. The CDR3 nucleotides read TGTGCCATCAGTAGCGGGGTGGATCAAGAGACCCAGTACTTC. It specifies CAISSGVDQETQYF.

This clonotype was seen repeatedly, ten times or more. The CDR3 sequence is CASSLGGTGDYGYTF. In nucleotides, the CDR3 is TGTGCCAGCAGCTTAGGGGGGACAGGGGACTATGGCTACACCTTC. This chain uses TRBV7-2 with TRBJ1-2, with 10 bases identical to TRBD1. After removal of 1 base from V and 3 bases from J, the junction contained 2 bases not matched to a gene. CDR1 is SGHTA, CDR2 FQGNSA, per germline. This CDR3 is built from 15 residues. Variable domain in full (rest from reference TRBV7-2 and TRBJ1-2): GAGVSQSPSNKVTEKGKDVELRCDPISGHTALYWYRQSLGQGLEFLIYFQGNSAPDKSGLPSDRFSAERTGGSVSTLTIQRTQQEDSAVYLCASSLGGTGDYGYTFGSGTRLTVV.

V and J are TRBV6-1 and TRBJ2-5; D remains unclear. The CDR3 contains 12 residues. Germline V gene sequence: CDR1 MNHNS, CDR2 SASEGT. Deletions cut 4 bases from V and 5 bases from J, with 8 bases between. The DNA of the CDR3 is TGTGCCAGCAGTGGGTTTTGGGAGACCCAGTACTTC. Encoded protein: CASSGFWETQYF.

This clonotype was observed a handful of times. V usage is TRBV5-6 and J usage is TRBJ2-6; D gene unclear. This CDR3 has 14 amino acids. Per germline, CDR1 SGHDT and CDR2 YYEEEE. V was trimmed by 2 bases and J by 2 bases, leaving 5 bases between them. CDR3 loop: CASSFGAGANVLTF. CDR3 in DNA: TGTGCCAGCAGCTTTGGGGCTGGGGCCAACGTCCTGACTTTC.

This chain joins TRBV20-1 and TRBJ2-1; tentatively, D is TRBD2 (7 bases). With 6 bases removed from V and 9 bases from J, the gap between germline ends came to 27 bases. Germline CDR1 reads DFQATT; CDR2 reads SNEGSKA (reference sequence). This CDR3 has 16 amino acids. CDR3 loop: CSALPRTRGSYGEQFF. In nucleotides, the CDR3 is TGCAGTGCCCTTCCCCGGACTAGGGGGTCCTACGGTGAGCAGTTCTTC.

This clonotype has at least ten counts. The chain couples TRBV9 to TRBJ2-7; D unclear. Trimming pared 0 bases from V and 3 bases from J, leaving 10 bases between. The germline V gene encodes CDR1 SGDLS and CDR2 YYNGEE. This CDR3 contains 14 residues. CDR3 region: CASSVGERYYEQYF. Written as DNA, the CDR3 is TGTGCCAGCAGCGTAGGAGAGAGATACTACGAGCAGTACTTC.

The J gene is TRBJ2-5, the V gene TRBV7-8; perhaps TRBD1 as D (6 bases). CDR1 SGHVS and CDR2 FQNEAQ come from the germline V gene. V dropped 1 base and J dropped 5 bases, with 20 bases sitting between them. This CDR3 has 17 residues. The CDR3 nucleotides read TGTGCCAGCAGCTTAGTCCACAGGGTGAGAGGGCAGGAGACCCAGTACTTC. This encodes CASSLVHRVRGQETQYF.

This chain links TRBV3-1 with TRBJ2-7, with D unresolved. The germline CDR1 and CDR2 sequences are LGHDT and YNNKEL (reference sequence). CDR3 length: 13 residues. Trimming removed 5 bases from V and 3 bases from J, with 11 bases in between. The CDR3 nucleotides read TGTGCCAGCAGCGGTAGGGTAGTCTACGAGCAGTACTTC. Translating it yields CASSGRVVYEQYF.